What follows are 15 T cell receptor beta chains derived from one specimen sequenced in a study of shared T cell receptors in the human thymus. The protocol was immunoSEQ multiplex PCR, while the TCRdb copy is restricted to in-frame clones and leaves out a portion. The data show hundreds of thousands of clones, around 87% seen once. The same data also went into a second study, on human thymus T cells.

The source material was thymocytes. The receptor set was obtained from a boy younger than two with a congenital heart defect.

This chain links TRBV15 with TRBJ2-5; 11 bases align to TRBD2. This CDR3 spans 16 amino acids. The germline gives CDR1 LNHNV, CDR2 YYDKDF (reference sequence). Trimming removed 0 bases from V and 5 bases from J; junction bases left unmatched: 5. This chain's CDR3 is CATSRELAGGDETQYF. CDR3 DNA: TGTGCCACCAGCAGAGAGTTAGCGGGAGGGGATGAGACCCAGTACTTC. Full variable domain (remainder filled in from reference TRBV15 and TRBJ2-5): DAMVIQNPRYQVTQFGKPVTLSCSQTLNHNVMYWYQQKSSQAPKLLFHYYDKDFNNEADTPDNFQSRRPNTSFCFLDIRSPGLGDTAMYLCATSRELAGGDETQYFGPGTRLLVL.

The chain employs TRBV5-6 and TRBJ2-5; a possible D gene is TRBD2 (6 bases). There are 13 residues in the CDR3. Trimming stripped 4 bases from V and 5 bases from J, with 12 bases between. In germline, CDR1 is SGHDT, CDR2 YYEEEE. As DNA, the CDR3 is TGTGCCAGCAGCCTGACTAGAGGGGAGACCCAGTACTTC. This codes for CASSLTRGETQYF.

This clone was observed once. The rearrangement joins TRBV4-1 to TRBJ2-7; tentatively, D is TRBD2 (5 bases). Trimming stripped 1 base from V and 0 bases from J, with 10 bases between. The CDR3 is made up of 15 amino acids. Germline lookup yields CDR1 MGHRA and CDR2 YSYEKL. The CDR3, as DNA: TGCGCCAGCAGCCAAGTCGGGGAGTTCTCCTACGAGCAGTACTTC. Encoded protein: CASSQVGEFSYEQYF.

The rearrangement joins TRBV14 to TRBJ2-1; D may be TRBD1 (6 bases). Germline V gene lookup returns CDR1 SGHDN and CDR2 FVKESK. The germline V and J ends were trimmed by 1 base and 8 bases, with 15 bases remaining between them. The CDR3 loop spans 15 amino acids. This chain's CDR3 is CASSQGGPKGDEQFF. As DNA, the CDR3 is TGTGCCAGCAGCCAAGGTGGGCCCAAGGGGGATGAGCAGTTCTTC.

The chain links TRBV7-9 to TRBJ2-7; 7 bases are a match to TRBD2. The CDR3 loop spans 15 amino acids. Germline-derived CDR1 and CDR2 are SEHNR and FQNEAQ (reference sequence). V lost 1 base and J lost 2; bases outside the gene matches: 5. CDR3 sequence reads: CASSLEAGVPYEQYF. Here the CDR3 DNA reads TGTGCCAGCAGCTTAGAGGCGGGAGTTCCCTACGAGCAGTACTTC. Variable domain in full (rest from reference TRBV7-9 and TRBJ2-7): DTGVSQNPRHKITKRGQNVTFRCDPISEHNRLYWYRQTLGQGPEFLTYFQNEAQLEKSRLLSDRFSAERPKGSFSTLEIQRTEQGDSAMYLCASSLEAGVPYEQYFGPGTRLTVT.

The chain combines TRBV28 with TRBJ1-1; 7 bases map to TRBD1. Losses at the gene ends were 4 bases for V and 0 bases for J; bases not matched to a gene: 8. The CDR3 has 16 amino acids. Germline V gives CDR1 MDHEN, CDR2 SYDVKM. The CDR3 loop is CASSCPWGQLNTEAFF. CDR3 nucleotides: TGTGCCAGCAGTTGCCCCTGGGGACAGCTGAACACTGAAGCTTTCTTT.

The CDR3 here is CASSDRLAGNRNEQFF. For the CDR3, the DNA is TGTGCCAGCAGTGACCGACTAGCGGGAAACCGCAATGAGCAGTTCTTC. The genes are TRBV2 and TRBJ2-1; 11 bases match TRBD2. Germline values: CDR1 SNHLY, CDR2 FYNNEI. The CDR3 is 16 amino acids. The trim removed 3 bases at V and 6 bases at J, leaving 7 bases unmatched.

The chain carries TRBV7-9 and TRBJ1-1, with a possible D match to TRBD1 (6 bases). The CDR3 loop spans 13 amino acids. CDR1 SEHNR and CDR2 FQNEAQ come from the germline V gene (reference sequence). V was cut by 5 bases and J by 7 bases, with 14 bases left in between. The CDR3 reads CASSPGTQLEAFF. The CDR3 DNA follows: TGTGCCAGCAGCCCCGGGACACAACTTGAAGCTTTCTTT.

The chain combines TRBV4-1 with TRBJ2-5; 7 nucleotides line up with TRBD2. This CDR3 region has 16 residues. Looked up from germline, CDR1 is MGHRA and CDR2 is YSYEKL. The junction had 12 bases not matched to a gene; V was cut back by 3 bases and J by 5 bases. The CDR3 coding sequence is TGCGCCAGCAGCCAGAGGCCCCTAGCGGAGGGGGAGACCCAGTACTTC. It yields the protein CASSQRPLAEGETQYF.

The chain is built from TRBV5-6 and TRBJ2-5; perhaps TRBD1 as D (7 bases). Matching the DNA end better, TRBJ2-7 makes the J call doubtful. The germline V gene has CDR1 SGHDT and CDR2 YYEEEE. The CDR3 is 15 amino acids. This chain's CDR3 is CASSLVAGQRYEQYF. CDR3 sequence (DNA): TGTGCCAGCAGCTTGGTGGCGGGACAGCGCTACGAGCAGTACTTC.

J is TRBJ2-1 and V is TRBV19; 8 bases fit TRBD2. The CDR3 contains 17 residues. The germline V gene has CDR1 LNHDA and CDR2 SQIVND (reference sequence). J gave up 0 bases and V 3 bases, and 7 bases lay outside the gene matches. The CDR3 loop reads CASSIWLAGLSYNEQFF. In DNA form, the CDR3 reads TGTGCCAGTAGTATTTGGCTAGCGGGTCTCTCCTACAATGAGCAGTTCTTC.

This chain joins TRBV27 and TRBJ1-5; tentatively, D is TRBD1 (5 bases). This CDR3 spans 14 amino acids. Deletions cut 6 bases from V and 4 bases from J, with 13 bases between. Germline V lookup: CDR1 MNHEY, CDR2 SMNVEV (reference sequence). CDR3 residues: CASRESGWNQPQHF. The CDR3 DNA reads TGTGCCAGCAGAGAATCAGGGTGGAATCAGCCCCAGCATTTT.

The gene calls are TRBV25-1 and TRBJ2-3; 9 nucleotides agree with TRBD2. CDR1 is MGHDK and CDR2 is SYGVNS in the germline V gene. The CDR3 runs to 16 residues. J lost 4 bases, V lost 5 bases, and 10 bases had no gene match. In nucleotides, the CDR3 is TGTGCCAGCAGTCCTCCCGGACTAGCGAGGCCAGATACGCAGTATTTT. It is translated as CASSPPGLARPDTQYF.

The chain joins TRBV28 to TRBJ2-7; 9 bases map to TRBD1. The CDR3 length is 15 residues. J was trimmed by 0 bases and V by 6 bases; bases with no gene match: 6. Germline V gene sequence: CDR1 MDHEN, CDR2 SYDVKM. CDR3 protein: CASSPGQGSSYEQYF. The CDR3 DNA sequence: TGTGCCAGCAGCCCCGGACAGGGGAGCTCCTACGAGCAGTACTTC.

The genes are TRBV4-1 and TRBJ2-2; perhaps TRBD1 as D (6 bases). The germline CDR1 and CDR2 sequences are MGHRA and YSYEKL. The CDR3 has 18 residues. V was clipped by 4 bases and J by 11 bases, with 29 bases between them. CDR3 nucleotides: TGCGCCAGCAGCCCACCCGTCCCGCTGACAGGCCCGGTGATAGAGCTGTTTTTT. Its translation is CASSPPVPLTGPVIELFF.